This T cell receptor (beta chain) was profiled in a study of radiation and T cells in renal cell carcinoma. Overall study context: Nephrectomy followed 15 Gy stereotactic body radiation by 4 weeks. Study-level points and caveats: No pretreatment tumor biopsies were available for baseline clonotypes.

The germline V gene has CDR1 KGHSH and CDR2 LQKENI. V was cut by 2 bases and J by 0 bases, with 7 bases left in between. The CDR3 length is 14 residues. The time point was: baseline pretreatment blood. Treatment described: 15 Gy SBRT to primary tumor, nephrectomy 4 weeks later. Data came from immunoSEQ multiplex PCR; TCRdb stores just in-frame clones and leaves some out. The sample has roughly 100,000 clones, approximately 86% seen once. Comment on this clone: No antigen is known for it. Additional DNA sequences in this sample encode the identical CDR3.

The sample consisted of blood, taken from a patient whose treatment included radiotherapy and nephrectomy. The chain combines TRBV18 with TRBJ1-2, with D maybe TRBD1 (5 bases). This sequence originates from a man aged 50-60 years with renal cell carcinoma. The CDR3 bases are TGTGCCAGCTCACCAGGGGCGGCTAACTATGGCTACACCTTC. It is translated as CASSPGAANYGYTF.